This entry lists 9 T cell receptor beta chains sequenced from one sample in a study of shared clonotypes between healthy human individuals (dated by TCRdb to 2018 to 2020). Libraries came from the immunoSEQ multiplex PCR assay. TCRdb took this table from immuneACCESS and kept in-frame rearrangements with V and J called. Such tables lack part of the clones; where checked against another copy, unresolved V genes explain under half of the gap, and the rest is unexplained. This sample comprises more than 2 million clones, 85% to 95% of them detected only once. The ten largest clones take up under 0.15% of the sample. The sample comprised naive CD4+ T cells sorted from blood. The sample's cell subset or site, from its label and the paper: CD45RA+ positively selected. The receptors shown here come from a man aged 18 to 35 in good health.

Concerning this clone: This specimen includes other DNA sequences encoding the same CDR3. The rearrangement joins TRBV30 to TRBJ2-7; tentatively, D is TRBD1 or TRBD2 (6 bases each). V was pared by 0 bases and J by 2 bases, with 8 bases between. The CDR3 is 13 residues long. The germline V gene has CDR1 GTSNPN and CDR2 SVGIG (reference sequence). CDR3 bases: TGTGCCTGGAGTGTTGGGGGGCCCTACGAGCAGTACTTC. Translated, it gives CAWSVGGPYEQYF.

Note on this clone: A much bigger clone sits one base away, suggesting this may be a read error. The DNA of the CDR3 is TGTGCCAGCAGCTTAACCTACGAGCAGTACTTC. Translation gives CASSLTYEQYF. The V and J genes are TRBV6-4 and TRBJ2-7; D unresolved. Per the germline V gene, CDR1 is MRHNA and CDR2 is SNTAGT. The CDR3 extends over 11 amino acids. V lost 6 bases and J 2 bases, leaving 5 bases between the germline ends.

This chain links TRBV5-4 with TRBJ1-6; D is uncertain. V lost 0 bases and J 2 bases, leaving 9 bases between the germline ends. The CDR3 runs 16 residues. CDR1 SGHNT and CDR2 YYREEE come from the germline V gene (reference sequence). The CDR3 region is CASSLEASPYNSPLHF. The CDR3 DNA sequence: TGTGCCAGCAGCTTGGAGGCCTCGCCCTATAATTCACCCCTCCACTTT.

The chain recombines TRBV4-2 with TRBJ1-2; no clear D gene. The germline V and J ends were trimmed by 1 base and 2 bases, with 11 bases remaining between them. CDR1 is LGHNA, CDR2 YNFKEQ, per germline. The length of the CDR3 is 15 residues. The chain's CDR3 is CASSQAKGSNYGYTF. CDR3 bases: TGTGCCAGCAGCCAAGCAAAGGGTTCAAACTATGGCTACACCTTC.

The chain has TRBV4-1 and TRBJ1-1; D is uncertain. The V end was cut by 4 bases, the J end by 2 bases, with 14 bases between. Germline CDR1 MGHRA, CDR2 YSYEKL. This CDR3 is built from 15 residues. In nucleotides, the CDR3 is TGCGCCAGCAGCCCGTCGGAACGGCCAAACACTGAAGCTTTCTTT. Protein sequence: CASSPSERPNTEAFF.

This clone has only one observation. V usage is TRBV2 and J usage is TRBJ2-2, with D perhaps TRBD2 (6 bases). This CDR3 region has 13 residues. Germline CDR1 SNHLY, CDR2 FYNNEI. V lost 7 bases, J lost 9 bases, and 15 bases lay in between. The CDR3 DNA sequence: TGTGCCAGCACCGGGGAGGAAACGCGGGAGCTGTTTTTT. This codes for CASTGEETRELFF.

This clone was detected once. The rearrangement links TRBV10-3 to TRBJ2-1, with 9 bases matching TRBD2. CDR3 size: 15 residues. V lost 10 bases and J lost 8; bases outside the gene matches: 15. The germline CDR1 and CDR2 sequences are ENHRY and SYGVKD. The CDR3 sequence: CATRLAGGSSDEQFF. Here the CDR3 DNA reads TGTGCCACCCGACTTGCGGGGGGGTCCTCGGATGAGCAGTTCTTC.

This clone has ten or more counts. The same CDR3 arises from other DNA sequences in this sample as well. CDR3 protein: CASSNTDTQYF. The DNA of the CDR3 is TGTGCCAGCAGTAACACAGATACGCAGTATTTT. The V and J genes are TRBV6-5 and TRBJ2-3; D is ambiguous. The V end was cut by 5 bases, the J end by 2 bases, with 2 bases between. Germline assignment: CDR1 MNHEY and CDR2 SVGAGI. The CDR3 is made up of 11 amino acids.

CDR3 sequence: CASSFLQTEAFF. CDR3 bases: TGTGCCAGCAGCTTCTTACAGACTGAAGCTTTCTTT. The genes are TRBV5-6 and TRBJ1-1; no clear D. The CDR3 loop spans 12 amino acids. Germline values: CDR1 SGHDT, CDR2 YYEEEE. V gave up 2 bases and J gave up 5 bases, with 7 bases separating them.